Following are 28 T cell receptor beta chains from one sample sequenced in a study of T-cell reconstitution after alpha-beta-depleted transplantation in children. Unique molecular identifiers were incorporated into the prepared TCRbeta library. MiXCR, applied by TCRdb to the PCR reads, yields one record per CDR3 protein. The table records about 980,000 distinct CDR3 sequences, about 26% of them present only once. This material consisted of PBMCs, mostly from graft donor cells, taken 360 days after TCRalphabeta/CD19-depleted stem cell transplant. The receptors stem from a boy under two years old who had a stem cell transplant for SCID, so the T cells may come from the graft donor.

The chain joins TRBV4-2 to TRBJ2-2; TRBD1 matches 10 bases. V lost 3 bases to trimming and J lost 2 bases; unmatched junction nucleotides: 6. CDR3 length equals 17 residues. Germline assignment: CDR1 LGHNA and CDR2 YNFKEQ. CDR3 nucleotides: TGTGCCAGCAGCCACACGGGACAGGGGCATAACACCGGGGAGCTGTTTTTT. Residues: CASSHTGQGHNTGELFF.

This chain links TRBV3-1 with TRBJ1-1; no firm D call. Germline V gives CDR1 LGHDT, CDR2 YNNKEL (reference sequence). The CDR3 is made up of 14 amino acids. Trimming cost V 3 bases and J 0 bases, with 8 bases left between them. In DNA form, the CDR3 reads TGTGCCAGCAGCCACGGCAGCATGAACACTGAAGCTTTCTTT. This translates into CASSHGSMNTEAFF.

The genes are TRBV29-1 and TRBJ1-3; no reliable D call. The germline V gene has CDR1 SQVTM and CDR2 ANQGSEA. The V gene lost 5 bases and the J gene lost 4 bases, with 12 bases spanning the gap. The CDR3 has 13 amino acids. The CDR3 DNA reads TGCAGCGTTCGTCTCAGGTTCGGAAACACCATATATTTT. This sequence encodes CSVRLRFGNTIYF.

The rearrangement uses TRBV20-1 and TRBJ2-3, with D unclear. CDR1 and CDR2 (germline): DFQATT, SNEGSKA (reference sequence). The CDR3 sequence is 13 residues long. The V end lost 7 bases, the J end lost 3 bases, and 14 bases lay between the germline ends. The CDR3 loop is CSGAAPGTDTQYF. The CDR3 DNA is TGCAGTGGGGCAGCCCCCGGGACAGATACGCAGTATTTT.

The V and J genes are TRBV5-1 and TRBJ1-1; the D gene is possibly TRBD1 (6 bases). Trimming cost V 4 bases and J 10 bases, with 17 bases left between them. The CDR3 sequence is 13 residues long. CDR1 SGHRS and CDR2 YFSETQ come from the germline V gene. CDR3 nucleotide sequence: TGCGCCAGCAGCAGGAAGGACAGTCAAGGAGCTTTCTTT. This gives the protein CASSRKDSQGAFF.

The CDR3 loop reads CASNAGLANQETQYF. The CDR3, as DNA: TGTGCCAGCAACGCGGGACTAGCTAACCAAGAGACCCAGTACTTC. The rearrangement links TRBV2 to TRBJ2-5, with 9 bases fitting TRBD2. The junction had 6 bases not matched to a gene; V was cut back by 7 bases and J by 0 bases. Germline CDR1 is SNHLY and CDR2 is FYNNEI. The CDR3 has 15 amino acids.

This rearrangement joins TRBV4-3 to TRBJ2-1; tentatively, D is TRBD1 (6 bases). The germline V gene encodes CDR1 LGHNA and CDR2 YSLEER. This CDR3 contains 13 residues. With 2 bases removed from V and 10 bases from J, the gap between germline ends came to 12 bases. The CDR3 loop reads CASSQQGWGEQFF. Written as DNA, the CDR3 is TGCGCCAGCAGCCAACAGGGGTGGGGAGAGCAGTTCTTC.

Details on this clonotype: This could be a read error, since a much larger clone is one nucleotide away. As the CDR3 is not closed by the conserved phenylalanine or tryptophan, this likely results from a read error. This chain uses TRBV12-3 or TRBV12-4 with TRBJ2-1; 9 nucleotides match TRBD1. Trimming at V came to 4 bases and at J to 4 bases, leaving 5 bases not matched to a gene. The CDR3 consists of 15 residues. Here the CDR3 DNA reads TGTGCCAGCAGTTCAGGGACAGGGCCGTACAATGAGCAGTTCTTA. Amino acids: CASSSGTGPYNEQFL.

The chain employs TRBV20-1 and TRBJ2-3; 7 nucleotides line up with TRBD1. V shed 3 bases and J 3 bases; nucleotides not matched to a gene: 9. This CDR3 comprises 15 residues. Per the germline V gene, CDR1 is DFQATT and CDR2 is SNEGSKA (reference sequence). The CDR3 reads CSASSPRDRTDTQYF. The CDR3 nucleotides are TGCAGTGCTAGTTCGCCCCGGGACAGAACAGATACGCAGTATTTT.

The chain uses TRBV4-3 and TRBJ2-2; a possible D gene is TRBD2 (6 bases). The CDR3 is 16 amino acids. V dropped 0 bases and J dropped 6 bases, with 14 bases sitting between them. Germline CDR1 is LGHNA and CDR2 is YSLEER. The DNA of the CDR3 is TGCGCCAGCAGCCAAGAACGGCCTGGGGGGTCCGGGGAGCTGTTTTTT. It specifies CASSQERPGGSGELFF.

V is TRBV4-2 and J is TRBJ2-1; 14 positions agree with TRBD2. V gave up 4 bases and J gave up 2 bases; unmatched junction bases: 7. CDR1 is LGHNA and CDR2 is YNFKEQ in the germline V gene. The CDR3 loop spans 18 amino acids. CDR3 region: CASSPTSGGAGTYNEQFF. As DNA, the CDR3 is TGTGCCAGCAGCCCGACTAGCGGGGGGGCCGGAACCTACAATGAGCAGTTCTTC.

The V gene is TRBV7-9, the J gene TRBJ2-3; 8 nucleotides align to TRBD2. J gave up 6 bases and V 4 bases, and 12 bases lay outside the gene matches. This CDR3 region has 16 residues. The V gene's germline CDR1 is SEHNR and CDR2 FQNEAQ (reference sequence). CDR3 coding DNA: TGTGCCAGCAGCTCCCATGGGGGACTAGTGTCGGATACGCAGTATTTT. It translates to CASSSHGGLVSDTQYF. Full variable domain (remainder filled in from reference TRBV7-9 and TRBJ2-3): DTGVSQNPRHKITKRGQNVTFRCDPISEHNRLYWYRQTLGQGPEFLTYFQNEAQLEKSRLLSDRFSAERPKGSFSTLEIQRTEQGDSAMYLCASSSHGGLVSDTQYFGPGTRLTVL.

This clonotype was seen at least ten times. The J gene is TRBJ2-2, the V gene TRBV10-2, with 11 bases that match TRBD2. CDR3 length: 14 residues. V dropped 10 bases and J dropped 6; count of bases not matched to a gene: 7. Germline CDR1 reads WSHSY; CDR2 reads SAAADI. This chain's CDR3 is CATETSGVPGELFF. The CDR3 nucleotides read TGCGCCACCGAGACTAGCGGGGTACCCGGGGAGCTGTTTTTT.

The CDR3 bases are TGCGCCAGCAGCCCAGCGGGGGCCCTCTCCTACGAGCAGTACTTC. Its protein is CASSPAGALSYEQYF. The V gene is TRBV5-1, the J gene TRBJ2-7, with TRBD2 matching over 8 bases. Trimming at V came to 4 bases and at J to 0 bases, leaving 6 bases not matched to a gene. Germline assignment: CDR1 SGHRS and CDR2 YFSETQ. CDR3 length: 15 residues.

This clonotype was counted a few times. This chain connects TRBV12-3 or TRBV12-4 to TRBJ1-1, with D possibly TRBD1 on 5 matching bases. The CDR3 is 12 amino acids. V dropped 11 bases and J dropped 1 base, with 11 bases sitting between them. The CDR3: CASGGSNTEAFF. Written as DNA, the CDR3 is TGTGCCTCTGGGGGTTCGAACACTGAAGCTTTCTTT.

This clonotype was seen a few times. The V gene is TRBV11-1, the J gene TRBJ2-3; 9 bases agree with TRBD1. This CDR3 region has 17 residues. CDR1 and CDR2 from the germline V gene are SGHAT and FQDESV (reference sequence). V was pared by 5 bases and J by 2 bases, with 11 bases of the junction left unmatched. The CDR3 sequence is CASSLIWDRVNTDTQYF. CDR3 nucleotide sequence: TGTGCCAGCAGCCTCATCTGGGACAGGGTCAACACAGATACGCAGTATTTT.

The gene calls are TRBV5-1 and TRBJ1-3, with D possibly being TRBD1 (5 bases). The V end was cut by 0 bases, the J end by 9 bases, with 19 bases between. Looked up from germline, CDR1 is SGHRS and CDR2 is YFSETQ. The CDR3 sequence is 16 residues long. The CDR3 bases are TGCGCCAGCAGCTTGGGACAGCAGACAGACCGCGTCACCATATATTTT. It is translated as CASSLGQQTDRVTIYF.

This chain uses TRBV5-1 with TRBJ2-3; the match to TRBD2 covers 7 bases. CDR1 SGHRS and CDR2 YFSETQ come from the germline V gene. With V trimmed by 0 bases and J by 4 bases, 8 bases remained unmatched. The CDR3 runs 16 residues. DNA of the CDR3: TGCGCCAGCAGCTTGGGTGGACTAGTGCTTGCAGATACGCAGTATTTT. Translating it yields CASSLGGLVLADTQYF.

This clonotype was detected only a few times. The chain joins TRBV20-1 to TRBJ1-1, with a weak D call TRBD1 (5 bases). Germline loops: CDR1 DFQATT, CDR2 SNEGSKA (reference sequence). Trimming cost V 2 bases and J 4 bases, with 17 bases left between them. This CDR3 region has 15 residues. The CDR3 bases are TGCAGTGCTAGACCACGTCAGGGTTTGGGCACTGAAGCTTTCTTT. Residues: CSARPRQGLGTEAFF.

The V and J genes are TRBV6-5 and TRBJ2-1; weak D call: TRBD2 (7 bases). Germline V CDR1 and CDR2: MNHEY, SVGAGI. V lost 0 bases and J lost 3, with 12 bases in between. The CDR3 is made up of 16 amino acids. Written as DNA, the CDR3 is TGTGCCAGCAGTTACTCGAGAGGGGGGGACTACAATGAGCAGTTCTTC. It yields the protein CASSYSRGGDYNEQFF.

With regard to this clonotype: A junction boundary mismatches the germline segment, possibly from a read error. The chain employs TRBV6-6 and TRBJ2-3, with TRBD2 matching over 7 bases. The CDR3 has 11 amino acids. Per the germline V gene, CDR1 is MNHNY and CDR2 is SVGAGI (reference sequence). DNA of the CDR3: TGTGCCAGCAGCCCCGGGGGGTCCCCTCTTTTT. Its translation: CASSPGGSPLF.

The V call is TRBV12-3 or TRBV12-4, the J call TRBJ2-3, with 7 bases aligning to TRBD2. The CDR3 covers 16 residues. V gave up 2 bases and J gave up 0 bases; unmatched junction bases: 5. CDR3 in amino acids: CASSLSLARSTDTQYF. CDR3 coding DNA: TGTGCCAGCAGTTTATCACTAGCGAGGAGCACAGATACGCAGTATTTT.

The CDR3 protein is CASSLDRRRVETQYF. DNA for the CDR3: TGTGCCAGCAGCTTAGATCGACGCAGGGTGGAGACCCAGTACTTC. The gene calls are TRBV11-2 and TRBJ2-5; tentatively, D is TRBD1 (5 bases). Germline CDR1 SGHAT, CDR2 FQNNGV. Trimming cost V 0 bases and J 5 bases, with 13 bases left between them. CDR3 length: 15 amino acids.

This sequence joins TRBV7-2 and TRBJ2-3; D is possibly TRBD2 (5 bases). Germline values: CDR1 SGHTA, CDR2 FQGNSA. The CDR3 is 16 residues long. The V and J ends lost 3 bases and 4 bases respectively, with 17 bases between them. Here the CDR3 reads CASSFSRAGIADTQYF. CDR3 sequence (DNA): TGTGCCAGCAGCTTTTCAAGGGCGGGCATCGCAGATACGCAGTATTTT.

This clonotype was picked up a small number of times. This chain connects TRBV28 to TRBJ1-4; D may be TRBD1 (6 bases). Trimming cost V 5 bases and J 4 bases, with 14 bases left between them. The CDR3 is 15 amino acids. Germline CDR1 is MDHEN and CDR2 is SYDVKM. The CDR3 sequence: CASSPRQEYNEKLFF. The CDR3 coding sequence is TGTGCCAGCAGTCCGCGACAGGAGTATAATGAAAAACTGTTTTTT.

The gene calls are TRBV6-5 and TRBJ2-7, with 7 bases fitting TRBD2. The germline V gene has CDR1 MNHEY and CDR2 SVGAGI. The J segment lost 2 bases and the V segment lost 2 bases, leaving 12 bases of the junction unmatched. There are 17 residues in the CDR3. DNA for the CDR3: TGTGCCAGCAGTTACCATAACGGGGGGAGGGGAACCTACGAGCAGTACTTC. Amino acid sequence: CASSYHNGGRGTYEQYF.

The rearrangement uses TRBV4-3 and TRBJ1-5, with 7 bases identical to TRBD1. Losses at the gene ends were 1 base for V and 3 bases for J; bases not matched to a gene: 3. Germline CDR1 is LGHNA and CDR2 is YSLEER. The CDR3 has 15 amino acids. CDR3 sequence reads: CASSQVTGNNQPQHF. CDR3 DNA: TGCGCCAGCAGCCAAGTGACAGGGAACAATCAGCCCCAGCATTTT.

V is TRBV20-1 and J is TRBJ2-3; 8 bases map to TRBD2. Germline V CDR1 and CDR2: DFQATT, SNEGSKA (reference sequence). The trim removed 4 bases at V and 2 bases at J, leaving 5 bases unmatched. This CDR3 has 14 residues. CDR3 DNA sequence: TGCAGTGCTAATAGCGGGGAGCCCACAGATACGCAGTATTTT. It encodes CSANSGEPTDTQYF.